The next 20 T cell receptor beta chains were all read from a single sample in a study of blood T cell repertoires in COVID-19. Clones were read by immunoSEQ multiplex PCR, and TCRdb kept only the in-frame ones, dropping some. Here the sample spans 400,000 to 500,000 clones, about 88% being singletons. Material: PBMCs or T cells enriched from blood (not recorded which). These TCRs come from a young woman who had been exposed to COVID-19.

This chain links TRBV7-2 with TRBJ2-1, with 7 bases lining up with TRBD1. Germline V lookup: CDR1 SGHTA, CDR2 FQGNSA. With V trimmed by 5 bases and J by 4 bases, 8 bases remained unmatched. The CDR3 is made up of 15 amino acids. Here the CDR3 reads CASSQSRQGYNEQFF. The CDR3 DNA sequence: TGTGCCAGCAGCCAGAGCCGACAGGGATACAATGAGCAGTTCTTC.

The gene calls are TRBV6-5 and TRBJ1-6; perhaps TRBD1 as D (5 bases). The CDR3 totals 13 residues. Germline V gene lookup returns CDR1 MNHEY and CDR2 SVGAGI. Trimming cost V 10 bases and J 8 bases, with 15 bases left between them. CDR3 sequence: CATGHLGDSPLHF. DNA of the CDR3: TGTGCCACCGGACATCTTGGCGATTCACCCCTCCACTTT.

This clone was observed a single time. The V gene is TRBV7-2, the J gene TRBJ2-2, with D maybe TRBD1 (5 bases). This CDR3 has 14 amino acids. The V end lost 5 bases, the J end lost 1 base, and 8 bases lay between the germline ends. Germline CDR1 is SGHTA and CDR2 is FQGNSA. The CDR3 is CASSPTGNTGELFF. The CDR3 nucleotides read TGTGCCAGCAGCCCTACAGGGAACACCGGGGAGCTGTTTTTT.

The V call is TRBV4-1, the J call TRBJ1-4; D is unresolved. Per germline, CDR1 MGHRA and CDR2 YSYEKL. V was trimmed by 1 base and J by 10 bases, leaving 13 bases between them. The CDR3 runs to 14 residues. The CDR3 sequence is CASSQAREWGKLFF. CDR3 coding DNA: TGCGCCAGCAGCCAAGCAAGGGAGTGGGGAAAACTGTTTTTT.

J is TRBJ2-3 and V is TRBV3-1 (or the pseudogene TRBV3-2); 11 nucleotides agree with TRBD1. There are 19 residues in the CDR3. The V gene's germline CDR1 is LGHDT and CDR2 YNNKEL (reference sequence). Trimming removed 2 bases from V and 0 bases from J; junction bases left unmatched: 10. CDR3 DNA sequence: TGTGCCAGCAGCCAACATCGGGACAGGGGGAACGCTAGCACAGATACGCAGTATTTT. This codes for CASSQHRDRGNASTDTQYF.

V and J are TRBV6-5 and TRBJ1-5; a weak D match, TRBD1 (5 bases). V lost 4 bases and J 3 bases, leaving 10 bases between the germline ends. Germline lookup yields CDR1 MNHEY and CDR2 SVGAGI. This CDR3 spans 14 amino acids. CDR3 in amino acids: CASSWQGNNQPQHF. CDR3 sequence (DNA): TGTGCCAGCAGTTGGCAGGGCAACAATCAGCCCCAGCATTTT.

The chain recombines TRBV28 with TRBJ2-3; 7 bases are a match to TRBD2. V trimming: 6 bases; J trimming: 1 base; junction bases outside the gene matches: 10. Germline CDR1 reads MDHEN; CDR2 reads SYDVKM. CDR3 size: 16 residues. The CDR3 is CASSPLAAWGTDTQYF. CDR3 coding DNA: TGTGCCAGCAGCCCGCTAGCGGCGTGGGGCACAGATACGCAGTATTTT.

The rearrangement links TRBV4-2 to TRBJ1-1; D not certain. This CDR3 comprises 14 residues. Germline V CDR1 and CDR2: LGHNA, YNFKEQ. Trimming removed 0 bases from V and 5 bases from J, with 10 bases in between. CDR3 residues: CASSQDTRGTEAFF. The CDR3, as DNA: TGTGCCAGCAGCCAAGACACCCGGGGTACTGAAGCTTTCTTT.

The genes are TRBV11-2 and TRBJ2-2; D call uncertain. From germline, CDR1 is SGHAT and CDR2 FQNNGV. This CDR3 is built from 11 residues. Between the trimmed V and J ends, which lost 8 bases and 7 bases, there was a span of 8 bases. The CDR3 loop is CASFGIGELFF. The CDR3 DNA follows: TGTGCCAGCTTCGGTATCGGGGAGCTGTTTTTT.

CDR3 in amino acids: CASREGTGLTFYEQYF. The CDR3 DNA follows: TGCGCCAGCAGGGAAGGGACAGGGCTAACCTTCTACGAGCAGTACTTC. This chain connects TRBV10-1 to TRBJ2-7; TRBD1 aligns across 9 bases. The CDR3 is 16 residues long. The V segment lost 6 bases and the J segment 3 bases; nucleotides outside the gene matches: 12. Germline V gene data show CDR1 as WNHNN and CDR2 as SYGVQD (reference sequence).

The rearrangement uses TRBV28 and TRBJ1-2; D perhaps matches TRBD1 (6 bases). V was cut by 6 bases and J by 6 bases, with 20 bases left in between. CDR3 size: 15 residues. In germline, CDR1 is MDHEN, CDR2 SYDVKM. This CDR3 is CASSPSSLGAHGYTF. CDR3 sequence (DNA): TGTGCCAGCAGCCCTTCTTCGTTGGGGGCGCATGGCTACACCTTC.

The DNA for the CDR3 is TGTGCCAGCAGCTCAAAACTAGCGGGAGGGCCTAGCTCTGGGGCCAACGTCCTGACTTTC. This gives the protein CASSSKLAGGPSSGANVLTF. V gene TRBV5-5 combines with J gene TRBJ2-6, with 13 bases aligning to TRBD2. CDR1 SGHKS and CDR2 YYEKEE come from the germline V gene (reference sequence). The J segment lost 0 bases and the V segment lost 3 bases, leaving 9 bases of the junction unmatched. The CDR3 has 20 residues.

This clone was counted ten times or more. CDR3 DNA: TGTGCCAGCAGTTTAGCGGGAGTTGTAGAGACCCAGTACTTC. Translation: CASSLAGVVETQYF. The chain uses TRBV28 and TRBJ2-5; 7 nucleotides match TRBD2. V lost 2 bases, J lost 4 bases, and 4 bases stayed unmatched. CDR1 and CDR2 from the germline V gene are MDHEN and SYDVKM. The CDR3 loop spans 14 amino acids.

The chain combines TRBV18 with TRBJ2-7; 13 positions match TRBD2. V lost 4 bases to trimming and J lost 6 bases; unmatched junction nucleotides: 9. The CDR3 contains 16 residues. The germline CDR1 and CDR2 sequences are KGHSH and LQKENI. This CDR3 is CASSLHGTSGIFEQYF. The CDR3 DNA sequence: TGTGCCAGCTCACTACACGGGACTAGCGGGATTTTCGAGCAGTACTTC.

The chain uses TRBV7-2 and TRBJ2-7; 9 bases are shared with TRBD1. The germline gives CDR1 SGHTA, CDR2 FQGNSA. V lost 5 bases, J lost 3 bases, and 20 bases stayed unmatched. This CDR3 comprises 19 residues. The chain's CDR3 is CASSPRDRALTRIYYEQYF. The DNA for the CDR3 is TGTGCCAGCAGCCCACGGGACAGGGCTTTGACTAGGATCTACTACGAGCAGTACTTC.

The chain uses TRBV7-8 and TRBJ1-5; D uncertain. Trimming took off 5 bases at V and 1 base at J, with 9 bases between the two ends. The CDR3 length is 14 residues. Germline CDR1 SGHVS, CDR2 FQNEAQ. The CDR3 sequence: CASSRDISNQPQHF. The CDR3 DNA reads TGTGCCAGCAGCCGAGACATAAGCAATCAGCCCCAGCATTTT.

The gene calls are TRBV3-1 (or the pseudogene TRBV3-2) and TRBJ2-1; TRBD2 might be the D (6 bases). The CDR3 contains 17 residues. Germline V gives CDR1 LGHDT, CDR2 YNNKEL (reference sequence). V lost 1 base and J 7 bases, leaving 20 bases between the germline ends. CDR3 residues: CASSQALLSGPGNEQFF. The CDR3 DNA is TGTGCCAGCAGCCAAGCCCTGCTCAGCGGGCCGGGGAATGAGCAGTTCTTC.

The genes are TRBV7-9 and TRBJ2-7; 7 bases are a match to TRBD1. This CDR3 region has 16 residues. The junction had 10 bases not matched to a gene; V was cut back by 4 bases and J by 1 base. Germline CDR1 is SEHNR and CDR2 is FQNEAQ (reference sequence). CDR3 loop: CASSSFSGGESYEQYF. The CDR3 region has the DNA TGTGCCAGCAGCTCATTTTCAGGGGGAGAATCCTACGAGCAGTACTTC.

The CDR3 sequence: CASSLFGLVAGNEQFF. DNA of the CDR3: TGCGCCAGCAGCTTGTTCGGGTTGGTAGCGGGGAATGAGCAGTTCTTC. The genes are TRBV5-1 and TRBJ2-1, with 8 positions matching TRBD2. Trimming at V came to 1 base and at J to 7 bases, leaving 10 bases not matched to a gene. Germline V lookup: CDR1 SGHRS, CDR2 YFSETQ. The length of the CDR3 is 16 residues.

The chain combines TRBV5-5 with TRBJ2-7; D is perhaps TRBD1 (5 bases). Germline values: CDR1 SGHKS, CDR2 YYEKEE (reference sequence). Deletions cut 0 bases from V and 4 bases from J, with 17 bases between. The CDR3 runs 16 residues. The CDR3 DNA is TGTGCCAGCAGCTTGGCCCCCCCGGACAACGGATACGAGCAGTACTTC. Translating it yields CASSLAPPDNGYEQYF.